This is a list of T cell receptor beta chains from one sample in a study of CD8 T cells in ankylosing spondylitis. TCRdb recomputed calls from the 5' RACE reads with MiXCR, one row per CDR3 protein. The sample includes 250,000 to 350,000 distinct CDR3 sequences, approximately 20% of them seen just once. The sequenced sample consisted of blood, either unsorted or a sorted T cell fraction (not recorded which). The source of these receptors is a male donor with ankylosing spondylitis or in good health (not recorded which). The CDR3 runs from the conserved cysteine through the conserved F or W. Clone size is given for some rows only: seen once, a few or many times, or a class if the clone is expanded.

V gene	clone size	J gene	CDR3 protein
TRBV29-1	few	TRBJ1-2	CSVDRTGGAGGYTF
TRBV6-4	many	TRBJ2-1	CASSLTSGEHNEQFF
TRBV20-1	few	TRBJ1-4	CSASVGAATNEKLFF
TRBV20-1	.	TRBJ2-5	CSARDFQETQYF
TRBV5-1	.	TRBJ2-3	CTSSLGSDTQYF
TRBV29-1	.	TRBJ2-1	CSVGILAGVNEQFF
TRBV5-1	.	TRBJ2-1	CASSLGGLAGGPNEQFF
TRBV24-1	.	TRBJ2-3	CATSEITSGKDTQYF
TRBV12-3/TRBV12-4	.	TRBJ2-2	CASRETTSTGELFF
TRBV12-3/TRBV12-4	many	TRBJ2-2	CASSLGARTGELFF
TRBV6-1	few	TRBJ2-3	CASSRSQGDTQYF
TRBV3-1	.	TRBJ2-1	CASSHSGRAGDEQFF